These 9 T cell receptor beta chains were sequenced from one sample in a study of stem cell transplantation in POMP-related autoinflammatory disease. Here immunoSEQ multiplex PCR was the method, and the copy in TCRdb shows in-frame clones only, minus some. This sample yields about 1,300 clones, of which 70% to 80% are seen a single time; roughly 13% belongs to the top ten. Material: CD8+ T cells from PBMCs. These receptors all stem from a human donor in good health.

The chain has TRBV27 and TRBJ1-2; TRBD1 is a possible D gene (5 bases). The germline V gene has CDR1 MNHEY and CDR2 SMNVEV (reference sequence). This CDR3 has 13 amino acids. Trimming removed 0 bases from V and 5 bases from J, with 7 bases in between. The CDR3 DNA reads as TGTGCCAGCAGTTTATCGACAGCTTATGGCTACACCTTC. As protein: CASSLSTAYGYTF.

This chain's CDR3 is CASSPRQFPDPMNTEAFF. The CDR3 DNA reads as TGTGCCAGCAGCCCCAGACAGTTCCCCGACCCAATGAACACTGAAGCTTTCTTT. This chain joins TRBV7-9 and TRBJ1-1; a weak D match, TRBD1 (5 bases). Germline V gene sequence: CDR1 SEHNR, CDR2 FQNEAQ (reference sequence). This CDR3 has 18 amino acids. V lost 5 bases, J lost 0 bases, and 22 bases lay in between.

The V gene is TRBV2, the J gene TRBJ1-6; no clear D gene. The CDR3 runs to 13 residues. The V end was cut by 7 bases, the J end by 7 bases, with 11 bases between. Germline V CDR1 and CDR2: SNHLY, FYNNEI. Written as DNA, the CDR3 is TGTGCCAGCATCCGGGAAGACAATTCACCCCTCCACTTT. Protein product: CASIREDNSPLHF.

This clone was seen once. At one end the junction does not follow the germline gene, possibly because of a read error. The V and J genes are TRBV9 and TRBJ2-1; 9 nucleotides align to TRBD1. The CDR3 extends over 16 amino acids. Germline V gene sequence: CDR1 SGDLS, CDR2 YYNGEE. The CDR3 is CASSASGTGNYNEQLF. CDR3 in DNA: TGTGCCAGCAGCGCCTCCGGGACAGGGAACTACAATGAGCAGCTCTTC. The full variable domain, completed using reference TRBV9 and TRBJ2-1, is DSGVTQTPKHLITATGQRVTLRCSPRSGDLSVYWYQQSLDQGLQFLIQYYNGEERAKGNILERFSAQQFPDLHSELNLSSLELGDSALYFCASSASGTGNYNEQLFGPGTRLTVL.

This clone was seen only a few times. CDR3 DNA sequence: TGTGCCAGCAGCTTACTACTTGGTGGAGCTAACTATGGCTACACCTTC. The encoded protein is CASSLLLGGANYGYTF. This chain links TRBV7-9 with TRBJ1-2; no clear D. This CDR3 has 16 amino acids. In germline, CDR1 is SEHNR, CDR2 FQNEAQ (reference sequence). V lost 2 bases to trimming and J lost 0 bases, with 13 bases between them. Supplemented by reference TRBV7-9 and TRBJ1-2, the full variable domain reads DTGVSQNPRHKITKRGQNVTFRCDPISEHNRLYWYRQTLGQGPEFLTYFQNEAQLEKSRLLSDRFSAERPKGSFSTLEIQRTEQGDSAMYLCASSLLLGGANYGYTFGSGTRLTVV.

The CDR3 here is CASGSLDRGLQETQYF. The CDR3 region has the DNA TGTGCTAGTGGTTCGTTGGACAGGGGGCTACAAGAGACCCAGTACTTC. The genes are TRBV12-5 and TRBJ2-5; 11 bases align to TRBD1. Germline trimming cut 4 bases from V and 2 bases from J; bases unmatched to any gene: 6. CDR1 and CDR2 from the germline V gene are LGHNT and FRNRAP. The CDR3 runs 16 residues.

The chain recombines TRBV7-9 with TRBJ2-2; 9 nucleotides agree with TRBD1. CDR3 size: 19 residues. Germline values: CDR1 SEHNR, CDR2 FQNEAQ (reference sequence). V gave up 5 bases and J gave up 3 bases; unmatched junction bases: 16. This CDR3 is CASSLRGQGPIGDTGELFF. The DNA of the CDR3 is TGTGCCAGCAGCCTAAGGGGACAGGGCCCAATCGGGGACACCGGGGAGCTGTTTTTT.

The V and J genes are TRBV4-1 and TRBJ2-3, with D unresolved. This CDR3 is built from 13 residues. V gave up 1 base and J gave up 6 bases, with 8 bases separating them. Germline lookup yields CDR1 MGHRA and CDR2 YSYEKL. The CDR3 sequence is CASSQGVTDTQYF. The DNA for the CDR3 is TGCGCCAGCAGCCAAGGGGTCACGGATACGCAGTATTTT.

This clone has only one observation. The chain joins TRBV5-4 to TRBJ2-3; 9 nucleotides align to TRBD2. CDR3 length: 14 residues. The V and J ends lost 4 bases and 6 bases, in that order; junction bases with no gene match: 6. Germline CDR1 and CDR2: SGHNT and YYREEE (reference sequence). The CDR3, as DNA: TGTGCCAGCAGCGGCATAGCGGGGGAGGATACGCAGTATTTT. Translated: CASSGIAGEDTQYF. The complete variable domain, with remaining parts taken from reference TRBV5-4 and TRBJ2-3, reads ETGVTQSPTHLIKTRGQQVTLRCSSQSGHNTVSWYQQALGQGPQFIFQYYREEENGRGNFPPRFSGLQFPNYSSELNVNALELDDSALYLCASSGIAGEDTQYFGPGTRLTVL.